This TCR beta chain came from a study of shared clonotypes between healthy human individuals. For the study at large: Each donor had three CD4 naive, three CD4 memory, two CD8 naive and one CD8 memory plate.

The assay ran at deep level. The repertoire was sequenced with immunoSEQ multiplex PCR; TCRdb's copy has only in-frame clones and lacks some. The data show about 1 million clones, roughly 80% seen once. CDR1 and CDR2 (germline): SGHRS, YFSETQ. CDR3 length equals 15 residues. Trimming removed 4 bases from V and 4 bases from J, with 17 bases in between. Sequencing used memory CD4+ T cells sorted from blood. Subset: CD45RA-negative fraction. This sequence was found in a man younger than 30 in good health. This sequence joins TRBV5-1 and TRBJ1-2; tentative D call: TRBD1 (5 bases). For the CDR3, the DNA is TGCGCCAGCAGCCCCGGTTCAGGGACGGGCTATGGCTACACCTTC. Its protein product is CASSPGSGTGYGYTF.